This is a list of T cell receptor beta chains from one sample in a study of shared clonotypes between healthy human individuals. Some clones are missing from TCRdb's copy, which holds only in-frame ones; the method was immunoSEQ multiplex PCR. The sample carries nearly 1,000,000 clones, approximately 76% recorded once. Sequences were obtained from memory CD4+ T cells sorted from blood. The receptors originated from a man younger than 35 in good health. Each CDR3 is given with its conserved first and last residue. Fields, in order: CDR3 protein, CDR3 DNA, J gene, D gene, clone size, V gene. A D gene is named only where the DNA matches it firmly. The listing skips clone size in some rows; elsewhere it reads once, few, many or a size class.

CAIFDLGGYEQYF	TGTGCCATCTTCGATCTGGGAGGTTACGAGCAGTACTTC	TRBJ2-7	-	-	TRBV10-3
CASGYGRGQETQYF	TGTGCCAGTGGATATGGCAGGGGGCAAGAGACCCAGTACTTC	TRBJ2-5	TRBD1	few	TRBV19
CATSLQGRDGELFF	TGTGCCACCTCACTACAGGGAAGGGACGGGGAGCTGTTTTTT	TRBJ2-2	-	-	TRBV15
CASLRQGYSTDTQYF	TGTGCCAGCCTCAGGCAGGGGTACAGCACAGATACGCAGTATTTT	TRBJ2-3	-	once	TRBV11-1
CAWSGQGKNEQFF	TGTGCCTGGAGTGGACAGGGGAAGAATGAGCAGTTCTTC	TRBJ2-1	TRBD1	once	TRBV30
CASTLLGIRGTEAFF	TGTGCCAGCACCCTCCTTGGAATAAGGGGCACTGAAGCTTTCTTT	TRBJ1-1	-	-	TRBV5-5
CAVGSGGSRTGELFF	TGTGCCGTCGGTAGCGGGGGCAGCAGGACCGGGGAGCTGTTTTTT	TRBJ2-2	TRBD2	-	TRBV2
CAWSGTRNEQFF	TGTGCCTGGAGCGGGACGCGGAATGAGCAGTTCTTC	TRBJ2-1	-	few	TRBV30
CASGLAGAVSYNEQFF	TGTGCCAGCGGACTAGCGGGAGCAGTCTCCTACAATGAGCAGTTCTTC	TRBJ2-1	TRBD2	-	TRBV9
CASRDSHNSPLHF	TGTGCCAGCAGGGACAGTCATAATTCACCCCTCCACTTT	TRBJ1-6	-	-	TRBV6-4
CASSWGEETQYF	TGTGCCAGCAGCTGGGGGGAGGAGACCCAGTACTTC	TRBJ2-5	-	-	TRBV7-2
CASRVGTTLTYNEQFF	TGCGCCAGCAGAGTAGGGACTACCTTAACCTACAATGAGCAGTTCTTC	TRBJ2-1	TRBD2	-	TRBV5-1
CAWSVGLADYTDTQYF	TGTGCCTGGAGTGTAGGGTTAGCGGACTACACAGATACGCAGTATTTT	TRBJ2-3	-	-	TRBV30
CASSTGTGTTDTQYF	TGTGCCAGCAGCACTGGGACAGGGACCACAGATACGCAGTATTTT	TRBJ2-3	TRBD1	-	TRBV11-3
CASSYRGTGANVLTF	TGTGCCAGCAGCTACCGGGGCACTGGGGCCAACGTCCTGACTTTC	TRBJ2-6	-	-	TRBV7-2
CASSQDGMGQGPENEQFF	TGCGCCAGCAGCCAAGATGGGATGGGACAGGGGCCAGAAAATGAGCAGTTCTTC	TRBJ2-1	TRBD1	few	TRBV4-3
CASRPATSNQPQHF	TGTGCCAGCCGGCCGGCTACGAGCAATCAGCCCCAGCATTTT	TRBJ1-5	-	-	TRBV19
CASTRGDGNQPQHF	TGTGCCAGCACTAGAGGGGACGGCAATCAGCCCCAGCATTTT	TRBJ1-5	-	-	TRBV2
CASSAIRDGGYTF	TGTGCCAGCAGTGCCATCAGGGACGGAGGCTACACCTTC	TRBJ1-2	-	-	TRBV6-1
CASSETGTGRAFF	TGTGCCAGCAGTGAAACGGGGACAGGTCGGGCTTTCTTT	TRBJ1-1	TRBD1	-	TRBV6-1
CASSLVAGTSGSYEQYF	TGTGCCAGCAGCTTAGTGGCCGGGACTAGCGGGAGTTACGAGCAGTACTTC	TRBJ2-7	TRBD2	-	TRBV7-2
CASSPFGGPRGTEAFF	TGTGCCAGCAGTCCCTTCGGTGGTCCCAGGGGCACTGAAGCTTTCTTT	TRBJ1-1	-	-	TRBV11-1
CASRLSGRSDRETQYF	TGTGCCAGCAGGTTGTCGGGACGGTCAGACAGGGAGACCCAGTACTTC	TRBJ2-5	-	-	TRBV7-2
CAIRGQGIADTQYF	TGTGCCATCAGGGGACAGGGGATTGCAGATACGCAGTATTTT	TRBJ2-3	TRBD1	-	TRBV10-3
CASSSRLAGSTDTQYF	TGTGCCAGCAGCTCAAGACTAGCGGGGAGCACAGATACGCAGTATTTT	TRBJ2-3	TRBD2	-	TRBV7-3
CASSLTQGGEQFF	TGTGCCAGCAGTTTAACTCAGGGAGGTGAGCAGTTCTTC	TRBJ2-1	-	-	TRBV28
CASTTGGGDTQYF	TGTGCCAGCACAACAGGCGGGGGGGATACGCAGTATTTT	TRBJ2-3	TRBD2	once	TRBV2
CASSQVGEGLGNTIYF	TGCGCCAGCAGCCAAGTGGGTGAAGGTCTGGGAAACACCATATATTTT	TRBJ1-3	-	-	TRBV4-1
CASSDYNEQFF	TGTGCCAGCAGCGACTACAATGAGCAGTTCTTC	TRBJ2-1	-	-	TRBV5-6
CAISYRGLETQYF	TGTGCCATCAGTTACAGGGGGCTGGAGACCCAGTACTTC	TRBJ2-5	TRBD1	few	TRBV10-3
CASSPGTGGSEQFF	TGTGCTAGCAGCCCCGGGACAGGGGGCAGTGAGCAGTTCTTC	TRBJ2-1	TRBD1	few	TRBV7-7
CAWRSLGGNTEAFF	TGTGCCTGGAGATCTTTGGGGGGGAACACTGAAGCTTTCTTT	TRBJ1-1	-	-	TRBV30
CASSQGTSGSFEQYF	TGTGCCAGTAGTCAGGGGACTAGCGGGAGTTTCGAGCAGTACTTC	TRBJ2-7	TRBD2	-	TRBV19
CASSYYADNEQFF	TGTGCCAGCAGTTATTATGCGGACAATGAGCAGTTCTTC	TRBJ2-1	-	-	TRBV28
CASSQDVGSSYNSPLHF	TGCGCCAGCAGCCAAGATGTGGGGAGCTCCTATAATTCACCCCTCCACTTT	TRBJ1-6	-	-	TRBV4-1
CASSSGQETQYF	TGTGCCAGCAGCAGCGGGCAAGAGACCCAGTACTTC	TRBJ2-5	-	-	TRBV6-6
CASSPRPRGVEKLFF	TGTGCCAGTAGTCCCCGACCAAGGGGGGTTGAAAAACTGTTTTTT	TRBJ1-4	-	few	TRBV19
CASSLGGREKLFF	TGTGCCAGCAGCTTAGGGGGACGAGAAAAACTGTTTTTT	TRBJ1-4	-	-	TRBV7-2
CASREDGNYGYTF	TGTGCCAGCAGGGAGGACGGTAACTATGGCTACACCTTC	TRBJ1-2	-	-	TRBV6-1
CASSPSPPGQGYNSPLHF	TGTGCCAGCAGTCCATCACCTCCGGGACAGGGTTATAATTCACCCCTCCACTTT	TRBJ1-6	TRBD1	-	TRBV27
CASSKARGQGGLSYEQYF	TGTGCCAGCAGCAAAGCCAGAGGACAGGGGGGCCTCTCCTACGAGCAGTACTTC	TRBJ2-7	-	-	TRBV21-1